This TCR beta chain was sequenced for a study of immune reconstitution after stem cell transplant in scleroderma listed by TCRdb under 2017. The library relied on RT-PCR. TCRdb lists the instrument as Illumina MiSeq. Using fastp at Q25 and MiXCR, TCRdb reprocessed the public reads and kept productive beta chains. Rows are combined by CDR3 protein, so each entry shows the most common genes and DNA. A total of 2,500 to 3,500 distinct CDR3 sequences appear in this sample, around 8.1% of them only once. Approximately 9.2% of the sample is held by the ten biggest clonotypes. The germline V gene supplies CDR1 SNHLY and CDR2 FYNNEI. Measured from the cysteine to the phenylalanine, the CDR3 is 14 residues long. The entry retains the CDR3 DNA only, 42 bases that are in frame from base 1. V and J lose 7 bases and 7 bases, and a span of 16 bases separates them. Compared with the rest of its sample, this clonotype is medium-sized (0.01 to 0.1%). Its antigen is unknown. No qualities accompany the bases; no much larger clone lies one base away.

This TCR was recovered from a female donor with systemic sclerosis. This material was obtained before or after autologous hematopoietic stem cell transplantation (not recorded which). The sequence links TRBV2 to TRBJ1-4; the D gene is perhaps TRBD1, from 5 matching bases. The DNA is as follows: TGTGCCAGCACCCCGCGGGGGAGCTTTGAAAAACTGTTTTTT. Translated, it reads CASTPRGSFEKLFF.